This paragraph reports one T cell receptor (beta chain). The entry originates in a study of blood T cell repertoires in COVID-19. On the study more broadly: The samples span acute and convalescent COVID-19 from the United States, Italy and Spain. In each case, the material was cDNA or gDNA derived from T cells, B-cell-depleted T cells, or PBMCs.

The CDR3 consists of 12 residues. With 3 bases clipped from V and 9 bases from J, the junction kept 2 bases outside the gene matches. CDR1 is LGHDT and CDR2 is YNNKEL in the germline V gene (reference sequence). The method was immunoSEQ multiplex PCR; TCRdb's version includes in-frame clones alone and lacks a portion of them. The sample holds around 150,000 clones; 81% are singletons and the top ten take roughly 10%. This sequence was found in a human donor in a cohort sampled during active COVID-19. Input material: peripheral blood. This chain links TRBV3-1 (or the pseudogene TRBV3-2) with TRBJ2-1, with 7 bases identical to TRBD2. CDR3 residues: CASSHSGFEQFF. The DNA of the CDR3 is TGTGCCAGCAGCCATAGCGGGTTTGAGCAGTTCTTC.